The 13 T cell receptor beta chains listed next were all sequenced from one sample in a study of blood T cells in healthy people across ages. Next came a second PCR, run for about 6 to 12 cycles, which used a sample-barcoded 5' primer along with a J-beta primer mix. A single record per CDR3 protein comes from TCRdb applying MiXCR to the 5' RACE reads. The sample gives about 1.5 million distinct CDR3 sequences, under 55% of which show up once; more than 4% is in the top ten. The specimen sequenced was blood. The receptor source for this set is a woman between 18 and 29 years old in good health.

This clonotype has more than one count but fewer than ten. The V call is TRBV27, the J call TRBJ1-4; a weak D match, TRBD1 (6 bases). The CDR3 loop spans 13 amino acids. V gave up 7 bases and J gave up 4 bases, with 10 bases separating them. CDR1 and CDR2 (germline): MNHEY, SMNVEV (reference sequence). CDR3: CASIQGRNEKLFF. In DNA, the CDR3 is TGTGCCAGCATCCAGGGGCGTAATGAAAAACTGTTTTTT.

A few counts support this clonotype. This chain links TRBV27 with TRBJ1-2, with TRBD1 as a possible D gene (5 bases). The CDR3 consists of 14 residues. Germline loops: CDR1 MNHEY, CDR2 SMNVEV (reference sequence). V lost 3 bases and J lost 4, with 12 bases in between. The CDR3 sequence is CASSFRDGRYGYTF. CDR3 DNA sequence: TGTGCCAGCAGTTTCCGGGACGGCCGCTATGGCTACACCTTC.

The chain has TRBV6-5 and TRBJ2-5, with a tentative D call TRBD2 (6 bases). The germline CDR1 and CDR2 sequences are MNHEY and SVGAGI. The CDR3 totals 17 residues. V was pared by 0 bases and J by 4 bases, with 18 bases between. The CDR3 DNA reads as TGTGCCAGCAGTTACTCGCTTCCCGTAGTGGGAGGAGAGACCCAGTACTTC. This translates into CASSYSLPVVGGETQYF.

V and J are TRBV6-1 and TRBJ1-5; tentative D call: TRBD1 (5 bases). Germline V lookup: CDR1 MNHNS, CDR2 SASEGT. The CDR3 contains 14 residues. V was cut by 8 bases and J by 2 bases, with 13 bases left in between. The CDR3 nucleotides read TGTGCCAGCCAATGGAGGGGTGGCAATCAGCCCCAGCATTTT. Translated, it gives CASQWRGGNQPQHF.

This chain connects TRBV27 to TRBJ2-4; 7 bases line up with TRBD2. The CDR3 extends over 15 amino acids. Germline values: CDR1 MNHEY, CDR2 SMNVEV (reference sequence). The V gene end was trimmed by 5 bases and the J gene end by 13 bases; junction bases not matched to a gene: 17. Here the CDR3 reads CASSLAVTVYNEQYF. In nucleotides, the CDR3 is TGTGCCAGCAGTCTAGCGGTAACAGTCTACAATGAGCAGTACTTC.

There are a few counts of this clonotype. The DNA of the CDR3 is TGTGCCAGCCGAAGGGACCCGGCTCCCTCCGAGCAGTACTTC. It codes for CASRRDPAPSEQYF. This chain joins TRBV6-5 and TRBJ2-7; D possibly uses TRBD1 or TRBD2 (5 bases each). V lost 8 bases and J 6 bases, leaving 20 bases between the germline ends. The CDR3 contains 14 residues. CDR1 is MNHEY, CDR2 SVGAGI, per germline.

This clonotype came up many times. The chain couples TRBV27 to TRBJ1-2; D remains ambiguous. Germline CDR1 and CDR2: MNHEY and SMNVEV (reference sequence). Trimming shortened V by 5 bases and J by 3 bases, and 16 bases separated the two germline ends. The length of the CDR3 is 15 residues. The CDR3, as DNA: TGTGCCAGCAGTCCTACCACCCGGGCCGACTATGGCTACACCTTC. It codes for CASSPTTRADYGYTF.

The chain combines TRBV10-3 with TRBJ2-3; 13 nucleotides match TRBD2. In germline, CDR1 is ENHRY, CDR2 SYGVKD. After removal of 6 bases from V and 2 bases from J, the junction contained 5 bases not matched to a gene. The CDR3 consists of 16 residues. CDR3 sequence: CAISDTSGGVTDTQYF. In nucleotides, the CDR3 is TGTGCCATCAGCGACACTAGCGGGGGGGTCACAGATACGCAGTATTTT.

The rearrangement joins TRBV20-1 to TRBJ2-7; the D gene is possibly TRBD1 (5 bases). CDR1 DFQATT and CDR2 SNEGSKA come from the germline V gene (reference sequence). The ends were cut back, 0 bases at V and 6 bases at J, with 6 bases in the middle. CDR3 size: 11 residues. Written as DNA, the CDR3 is TGCAGTGCTAGAGAAGGGGCCGAGCAGTACTTC. Its translation: CSAREGAEQYF.

The rearrangement links TRBV14 to TRBJ1-1; no definite D call. V was clipped by 3 bases and J by 3 bases, with 8 bases between them. The CDR3 length is 13 residues. The germline V gene has CDR1 SGHDN and CDR2 FVKESK. Here the CDR3 reads CASSQGYYTEAFF. DNA for the CDR3: TGTGCCAGCAGCCAGGGCTATTACACTGAAGCTTTCTTT. The full variable domain, completed using reference TRBV14 and TRBJ1-1, is EAGVTQFPSHSVIEKGQTVTLRCDPISGHDNLYWYRRVMGKEIKFLLHFVKESKQDESGMPNNRFLAERTGGTYSTLKVQPAELEDSGVYFCASSQGYYTEAFFGQGTRLTVV.

The rearrangement joins TRBV27 to TRBJ1-1; TRBD1 matches 9 bases. V dropped 7 bases and J dropped 9; count of bases not matched to a gene: 9. CDR3 length equals 13 residues. Germline loops: CDR1 MNHEY, CDR2 SMNVEV (reference sequence). CDR3 DNA sequence: TGTGCCAGCAACTCCCACAGGGGGCTCAAAGCTTTCTTT. Translated: CASNSHRGLKAFF.

The chain joins TRBV4-3 to TRBJ1-1; D not resolved. The germline V and J ends were trimmed by 0 bases and 8 bases, with 13 bases remaining between them. This CDR3 is built from 14 residues. Germline V CDR1 and CDR2: LGHNA, YSLEER. Here the CDR3 DNA reads TGCGCCAGCAGCCAAGATTTGGCAAGGGCAGAAGCTTTCTTT. Translation: CASSQDLARAEAFF.

This clonotype was counted between two and nine times. V and J are TRBV30 and TRBJ1-2; possible D gene TRBD1, 5 bases. The ends were cut back, 5 bases at V and 8 bases at J, with 15 bases in the middle. Germline V gives CDR1 GTSNPN, CDR2 SVGIG (reference sequence). The length of the CDR3 is 12 residues. CDR3 residues: CAWHSGLGGYTF. The CDR3 nucleotides are TGTGCCTGGCATTCAGGGTTAGGGGGCTACACCTTC. Supplemented by reference TRBV30 and TRBJ1-2, the full variable domain reads SQTIHQWPATLVQPVGSPLSLECTVEGTSNPNLYWYRQAAGRGLQLLFYSVGIGQISSEVPQNLSASRPQDRQFILSSKKLLLSDSGFYLCAWHSGLGGYTFGSGTRLTVV.